The 21 T cell receptor beta chains listed next were all sequenced from one sample in a study of regulatory T cells in long-lasting Graves disease. The time point denotes: persistent/refractory GD, antithyroid drugs over 5 years with positive TRAb. TCR sequences were obtained from RNA taken from PBMCs. Relying on iRepertoire HTBI primers and Arm-PCR of CDR3 regions, the team built TCR beta libraries. Via MiXCR, TCRdb re-called the multiplex PCR reads, giving one row per CDR3 protein. The sample has hundreds of thousands of distinct CDR3 sequences, 30% seen once; the top ten hold around 40%. The sequencing here drew on peripheral blood mononuclear cells (PBMCs), taken when the disease was refractory, from a patient treated with antithyroid drugs. These receptors were taken from a female donor with Graves disease.

About this clonotype: A read error may explain this, as a much larger clone is one base away. The conserved final phenylalanine or tryptophan is absent from the CDR3, which likely points to a read error. The rearrangement links TRBV5-4 to TRBJ1-2, with D maybe TRBD1 (6 bases). In germline, CDR1 is SGHNT, CDR2 YYREEE (reference sequence). This CDR3 has 15 residues. The germline V and J ends were trimmed by 2 bases and 5 bases, with 16 bases remaining between them. As DNA, the CDR3 is TGTGCCAGCAGCTTAGTCCTGGGGGCGGAGTATGGCTACACCCTC. This sequence encodes CASSLVLGAEYGYTL.

The rearrangement links TRBV7-3 to TRBJ2-5, with 13 nucleotides matching TRBD2. After removal of 5 bases from V and 4 bases from J, the junction contained 10 bases not matched to a gene. Looked up from germline, CDR1 is SGHTA and CDR2 is FQGTGA. This CDR3 comprises 17 residues. The CDR3 nucleotides are TGTGCCAGCAGCCCTGGGACTAGCGGGGAGGGGAGAGAGACCCAGTACTTC. Its translation: CASSPGTSGEGRETQYF.

This chain joins TRBV6-2 or TRBV6-3 and TRBJ2-7; D remains unclear. Trimming removed 2 bases at V and 1 base at J, with 18 bases between. The CDR3 runs to 17 residues. Germline CDR1 MNHEY, CDR2 SVGEGT. DNA for the CDR3: TGTGCCAGCAGTTACAGACTCTCGACTCAACTATCCTACGAGCAGTACTTC. It codes for CASSYRLSTQLSYEQYF.

The chain couples TRBV6-5 to TRBJ2-2, with 7 bases identical to TRBD2. CDR1 MNHEY and CDR2 SVGAGI come from the germline V gene. V dropped 3 bases and J dropped 5; count of bases not matched to a gene: 12. This CDR3 contains 17 residues. The CDR3 DNA sequence: TGTGCCAGCAGTTATAATTTGCGGGAGATGTGGACCGGGGAGCTGTTTTTT. Translating it yields CASSYNLREMWTGELFF.

This chain uses TRBV5-1 with TRBJ1-1, with a tentative D call TRBD1 (6 bases). The ends were cut back, 7 bases at V and 3 bases at J, with 13 bases in the middle. The CDR3 is 13 amino acids. From germline, CDR1 is SGHRS and CDR2 YFSETQ. The DNA for the CDR3 is TGCGCCAGCGGACGAGCAGGGGACACTGAAGCTTTCTTT. This translates into CASGRAGDTEAFF. Full variable domain (remainder filled in from reference TRBV5-1 and TRBJ1-1): KAGVTQTPRYLIKTRGQQVTLSCSPISGHRSVSWYQQTPGQGLQFLFEYFSETQRNKGNFPGRFSGRQFSNSRSEMNVSTLELGDSALYLCASGRAGDTEAFFGQGTRLTVV.

This clonotype came up a few times. This chain's CDR3 is CASRVQGESNSPLHF. In DNA, the CDR3 is TGTGCCAGCAGGGTACAGGGGGAAAGTAATTCACCCCTCCACTTT. This chain links TRBV7-3 with TRBJ1-6, with 8 bases lining up with TRBD1. Losses at the gene ends were 6 bases for V and 6 bases for J; bases not matched to a gene: 7. Per germline, CDR1 SGHTA and CDR2 FQGTGA. The CDR3 loop spans 15 amino acids.

V and J are TRBV25-1 and TRBJ1-6; TRBD1 matches 7 bases. CDR3 length: 16 amino acids. Trimming cost V 1 base and J 9 bases; bases outside gene matches: 9. The V gene's germline CDR1 is MGHDK and CDR2 SYGVNS. CDR3 amino acids: CASSESGTAERSPLHF. Written as DNA, the CDR3 is TGTGCCAGCAGTGAATCGGGGACAGCTGAGCGTTCACCCCTCCACTTT.

This clonotype was detected many times. The CDR3 coding sequence is TGTGCCAGCAGTGATGTTGGACGGTTGAATGAAAAACTGTTTTTT. Translating gives CASSDVGRLNEKLFF. V is TRBV2 and J is TRBJ1-4; no clear D. Germline V CDR1 and CDR2: SNHLY, FYNNEI. The CDR3 spans 15 residues. Deletions cut 3 bases from V and 5 bases from J, with 13 bases between.

This clonotype was observed many times. This rearrangement joins TRBV28 to TRBJ1-2, with D possibly TRBD1 on 6 matching bases. The CDR3 totals 12 residues. Germline V gene sequence: CDR1 MDHEN, CDR2 SYDVKM. Trimming took off 5 bases at V and 4 bases at J, with 8 bases between the two ends. For the CDR3, the DNA is TGTGCCAGCAGTGAGACAGGCTATGGCTACACCTTC. It codes for CASSETGYGYTF.

Only a few counts were recorded for this clonotype. This sequence joins TRBV11-2 and TRBJ1-3; D call uncertain. Germline-derived CDR1 and CDR2 are SGHAT and FQNNGV. Between the trimmed V and J ends, which lost 2 bases and 2 bases, there was a span of 7 bases. This CDR3 has 14 residues. The CDR3 coding sequence is TGTGCCAGCAGCTTACGGGCCCCTGGAAACACCATATATTTT. Amino acid sequence: CASSLRAPGNTIYF.

This clonotype was seen repeatedly, ten times or more. The J gene is TRBJ1-1, the V gene TRBV12-3 or TRBV12-4; D gene ambiguous. Deletions cut 6 bases from V and 11 bases from J, with 19 bases between. The CDR3 consists of 13 residues. The CDR3 region has the DNA TGTGCCAGCAGGGGGTCGATGCCAAGCTATGCTTTCTTT. Translating it yields CASRGSMPSYAFF.

For this clonotype: It may be a read error: a sequence one base away is much more abundant. This chain connects TRBV11-2 to TRBJ1-1; D not resolved. This CDR3 spans 14 amino acids. The germline V gene encodes CDR1 SGHAT and CDR2 FQNNGV. The CDR3 spells CASGLEGSNTEAFF. The CDR3 coding sequence is TGTGCCAGCGGCTTAGAAGGCTCGAACACTGAAGCTTTCTTT.

The rearrangement uses TRBV7-9 and TRBJ2-7; TRBD2 aligns across 8 bases. Trimming took 0 bases from V and 2 from J; bases not matched to a gene: 6. CDR1 is SEHNR and CDR2 is FQNEAQ in the germline V gene (reference sequence). This CDR3 has 16 amino acids. CDR3 bases: TGTGCCAGCAGCTTAGCGGAGCGGGAGACGACCTACGAGCAGTACTTC. Encoded protein: CASSLAERETTYEQYF.

V gene TRBV2 combines with J gene TRBJ2-1, with 9 positions matching TRBD2. This CDR3 has 13 amino acids. CDR1 and CDR2 (germline): SNHLY, FYNNEI. V was clipped by 6 bases and J by 5 bases; unmatched bases: 2. The CDR3, as DNA: TGTGCCAGCAGGCTAGCGGGAAACAATGAGCAGTTCTTC. This encodes CASRLAGNNEQFF.

This sequence joins TRBV28 and TRBJ1-3, with D hard to call. The CDR3 consists of 17 residues. Germline-derived CDR1 and CDR2 are MDHEN and SYDVKM. Trimming shortened V by 3 bases and J by 0 bases, and 15 bases separated the two germline ends. CDR3 protein: CASSLPTTGISGNTIYF. In DNA, the CDR3 is TGTGCCAGCAGTTTGCCCACGACCGGGATCTCTGGAAACACCATATATTTT.

The J gene is TRBJ2-1, the V gene TRBV11-3; D may be TRBD1 or TRBD2 (7 bases each). The CDR3 is made up of 14 amino acids. CDR1 is SGHNT and CDR2 is YENEEA in the germline V gene. Trimming stripped 4 bases from V and 6 bases from J, with 13 bases between. The CDR3 bases are TGTGCCAGCAGCTCGCAGGGGGGGATCAATGAGCAGTTCTTC. Its protein is CASSSQGGINEQFF.

The chain carries TRBV11-2 and TRBJ1-3; the D is unclear. CDR3 length equals 15 residues. V dropped 5 bases and J dropped 4 bases, with 15 bases sitting between them. The V gene's germline CDR1 is SGHAT and CDR2 FQNNGV. This chain's CDR3 is CASSLRVGAGNTIYF. For the CDR3, the DNA is TGTGCCAGCAGCCTCCGGGTGGGAGCAGGAAACACCATATATTTT.

The chain links TRBV10-3 to TRBJ2-5; TRBD2 agrees at 13 bases. The ends lost 10 bases at V and 0 bases at J; junction bases unmatched: 2. Germline V gene sequence: CDR1 ENHRY, CDR2 SYGVKD. The CDR3 sequence is 14 residues long. The CDR3 coding sequence is TGTGCCACAGGACTAGCGGGAGACCAAGAGACCCAGTACTTC. This codes for CATGLAGDQETQYF.

This clonotype was seen a few times. The rearrangement joins TRBV5-1 to TRBJ1-4, with D uncertain. The CDR3 runs 14 residues. With 2 bases removed from V and 8 bases from J, the gap between germline ends came to 13 bases. Germline CDR1 reads SGHRS; CDR2 reads YFSETQ. CDR3 protein: CASSFRGLGEKLFF. Here the CDR3 DNA reads TGCGCCAGCAGCTTTAGAGGGCTTGGAGAAAAACTGTTTTTT.

The V and J genes are TRBV19 and TRBJ2-7, with 9 nucleotides matching TRBD1. J gave up 0 bases and V 4 bases, and 7 bases lay outside the gene matches. The germline gives CDR1 LNHDA, CDR2 SQIVND (reference sequence). The CDR3 is 16 residues long. This chain's CDR3 is CASSSLPGQGSYEQYF. The CDR3 nucleotides read TGTGCCAGTAGTAGCCTACCGGGACAGGGCTCCTACGAGCAGTACTTC. Together with reference TRBV19 and TRBJ2-7, the CDR3 gives the full variable domain: DGGITQSPKYLFRKEGQNVTLSCEQNLNHDAMYWYRQDPGQGLRLIYYSQIVNDFQKGDIAEGYSVSREKKESFPLTVTSAQKNPTAFYLCASSSLPGQGSYEQYFGPGTRLTVT.

V usage is TRBV6-5 and J usage is TRBJ2-4; D is possibly TRBD2 (5 bases). The CDR3 is 14 amino acids. With 4 bases removed from V and 0 bases from J, the gap between germline ends came to 7 bases. The germline CDR1 and CDR2 sequences are MNHEY and SVGAGI. The CDR3, as DNA: TGTGCCAGCAGTTGGGCGGGAGCCAAAAACATTCAGTACTTC. Translated, it gives CASSWAGAKNIQYF.